A single sample is the source of the 27 T cell receptor beta chains below, sequenced in a study of siplizumab effects on memory and regulatory T cells. Sequencing was performed with immunoSEQ multiplex PCR; in TCRdb, only in-frame clones are kept and a portion is missing. In the table there are 65,000 to 90,000 clones, around 93% of which are singletons. The sequenced sample was CD8+ T cells sorted from blood. These TCRs come from a human donor in good health.

This clone occurred once. V gene TRBV6-5 combines with J gene TRBJ1-3, with no clear D. CDR3 length: 13 amino acids. The germline V and J ends were trimmed by 9 bases and 0 bases, with 9 bases remaining between them. The germline gives CDR1 MNHEY, CDR2 SVGAGI. In DNA, the CDR3 is TGTGCCAGTGGCACCTCCTCTGGAAACACCATATATTTT. Amino acid sequence: CASGTSSGNTIYF.

This sequence joins TRBV9 and TRBJ2-5; 10 positions agree with TRBD1. CDR3 length: 15 residues. The ends lost 0 bases at V and 5 bases at J; junction bases unmatched: 4. Germline loops: CDR1 SGDLS, CDR2 YYNGEE. The CDR3 reads CASSVAGTGAETQYF. CDR3 DNA sequence: TGTGCCAGCAGCGTAGCCGGGACAGGGGCTGAGACCCAGTACTTC.

J is TRBJ1-2 and V is TRBV15; D is perhaps TRBD1 (5 bases). The CDR3 consists of 14 residues. Germline V gene lookup returns CDR1 LNHNV and CDR2 YYDKDF (reference sequence). The V and J ends lost 0 bases and 10 bases respectively, with 15 bases between them. The CDR3 loop is CATSRDRDGRIYTF. CDR3 sequence (DNA): TGTGCCACCAGCAGAGATAGGGACGGGAGGATCTACACCTTC.

CDR3: CASSEWGAQTNYGYTF. CDR3 in DNA: TGTGCCAGCAGTGAATGGGGGGCCCAGACTAACTATGGCTACACCTTC. This chain connects TRBV25-1 to TRBJ1-2; D may be TRBD1 (6 bases). CDR1 and CDR2 from the germline V gene are MGHDK and SYGVNS. This CDR3 is 16 amino acids long. Trimming removed 1 base from V and 0 bases from J, with 12 bases in between.

This sequence joins TRBV15 and TRBJ2-6; D is unclear. CDR1 LNHNV and CDR2 YYDKDF come from the germline V gene (reference sequence). The V end lost 1 base, the J end lost 4 bases, and 11 bases lay between the germline ends. The CDR3 extends over 16 amino acids. The CDR3 sequence: CATSRGTGDGANVLTF. CDR3 DNA: TGTGCCACCAGCAGAGGGACCGGCGACGGGGCCAACGTCCTGACTTTC.

This chain connects TRBV19 to TRBJ1-6, with 7 bases aligning to TRBD1. The V segment lost 11 bases and the J segment 10 bases; nucleotides outside the gene matches: 5. The CDR3 is 11 amino acids. Germline V CDR1 and CDR2: LNHDA, SQIVND (reference sequence). This CDR3 is CAGRTGSPLHF. CDR3 DNA sequence: TGTGCCGGAAGGACAGGCTCACCCCTCCACTTT.

The genes are TRBV9 and TRBJ2-7; D is possibly TRBD1 (6 bases). The CDR3 runs to 14 residues. Looked up from germline, CDR1 is SGDLS and CDR2 is YYNGEE. V lost 2 bases and J lost 2, with 11 bases in between. CDR3 DNA sequence: TGTGCCAGCAGCGTTGGGACAAAGCCCTACGAGCAGTACTTC. It codes for CASSVGTKPYEQYF.

The rearrangement joins TRBV28 to TRBJ1-2; D remains ambiguous. V lost 8 bases to trimming and J lost 6 bases, with 19 bases between them. The CDR3 has 14 amino acids. Germline V gene data show CDR1 as MDHEN and CDR2 as SYDVKM. This CDR3 reads CASHGTGEENGYTF. Written as DNA, the CDR3 is TGTGCCAGCCACGGAACCGGGGAAGAGAATGGCTACACCTTC.

This clone appeared once. The chain links TRBV28 to TRBJ1-2; 10 bases agree with TRBD1. The V and J ends lost 8 bases and 8 bases, in that order; junction bases with no gene match: 5. This CDR3 spans 12 amino acids. Germline V gives CDR1 MDHEN, CDR2 SYDVKM. The CDR3 loop is CASRDRGDGYTF. The CDR3 region has the DNA TGTGCCAGCCGGGACAGGGGAGACGGCTACACCTTC.

The chain combines TRBV2 with TRBJ2-7; D remains unclear. The CDR3 totals 10 residues. CDR1 SNHLY and CDR2 FYNNEI come from the germline V gene. V was cut by 8 bases and J by 6 bases, with 8 bases left in between. The CDR3 region has the DNA TGTGCCAGCCTCCTGGCCGAGCAGTACTTC. This encodes CASLLAEQYF.

V gene TRBV6-1 combines with J gene TRBJ2-1; 7 bases map to TRBD1. The germline V gene has CDR1 MNHNS and CDR2 SASEGT. The V gene end was trimmed by 8 bases and the J gene end by 3 bases; junction bases not matched to a gene: 4. This CDR3 is built from 13 residues. CDR3: CASSTGDYNEQFF. DNA of the CDR3: TGTGCCAGCTCCACAGGGGACTACAATGAGCAGTTCTTC.

The CDR3 DNA reads as TGCGCCAGCAGTGACCTAGCGGGGGGGCCCGAGACCCAGTACTTC. Encoded protein: CASSDLAGGPETQYF. The chain combines TRBV10-2 with TRBJ2-5, with 12 bases lining up with TRBD2. Germline loops: CDR1 WSHSY, CDR2 SAAADI. The CDR3 contains 15 residues. Trimming at V came to 3 bases and at J to 5 bases, leaving 4 bases not matched to a gene.

The chain is built from TRBV9 and TRBJ1-4; D is uncertain. Germline CDR1 reads SGDLS; CDR2 reads YYNGEE. The ends were cut back, 0 bases at V and 12 bases at J, with 12 bases in the middle. This CDR3 region has 13 residues. CDR3 sequence reads: CASSVVGGSELFF. Here the CDR3 DNA reads TGTGCCAGCAGCGTAGTAGGAGGGAGCGAACTGTTTTTT.

This chain connects TRBV15 to TRBJ2-7, with D unclear. V shed 1 base and J shed 3 bases, with 13 bases lying between them. In germline, CDR1 is LNHNV, CDR2 YYDKDF (reference sequence). CDR3 length: 15 amino acids. This CDR3 reads CATSRGPPPSYEQYF. Written as DNA, the CDR3 is TGTGCCACCAGCAGAGGACCTCCACCCAGCTACGAGCAGTACTTC. Drawing the rest from reference TRBV15 and TRBJ2-7, the complete variable domain is DAMVIQNPRYQVTQFGKPVTLSCSQTLNHNVMYWYQQKSSQAPKLLFHYYDKDFNNEADTPDNFQSRRPNTSFCFLDIRSPGLGDTAMYLCATSRGPPPSYEQYFGPGTRLTVT.

The CDR3 spells CASIPRGGTSGYGEQFF. The CDR3 DNA reads as TGTGCCAGCATCCCCCGGGGCGGAACTAGCGGATACGGGGAGCAGTTCTTC. J is TRBJ2-1 and V is TRBV28, with TRBD2 matching over 8 bases. CDR1 is MDHEN and CDR2 is SYDVKM in the germline V gene. The CDR3 extends over 17 amino acids. V dropped 7 bases and J dropped 10; count of bases not matched to a gene: 21. Complete variable domain (other parts from reference TRBV28 and TRBJ2-1): DVKVTQSSRYLVKRTGEKVFLECVQDMDHENMFWYRQDPGLGLRLIYFSYDVKMKEKGDIPEGYSVSREKKERFSLILESASTNQTSMYLCASIPRGGTSGYGEQFFGPGTRLTVL.

The chain is built from TRBV7-6 and TRBJ1-2; D unclear. V lost 4 bases to trimming and J lost 6 bases, with 18 bases between them. Germline CDR1 reads SGHVS; CDR2 reads FNYEAQ. This CDR3 has 15 amino acids. CDR3 loop: CASSSGPGSIHGYTF. The CDR3 nucleotides are TGTGCCAGCAGCTCTGGACCGGGCTCAATCCATGGCTACACCTTC. The whole variable domain, remainder taken from reference TRBV7-6 and TRBJ1-2, is GAGVSQSPRYKVTKRGQDVALRCDPISGHVSLYWYRQALGQGPEFLTYFNYEAQQDKSGLPNDRFSAERPEGSISTLTIQRTEQRDSAMYRCASSSGPGSIHGYTFGSGTRLTVV.

Remarks on this clone: The missing conserved phenylalanine or tryptophan at the end of this CDR3 makes a read error likely. No DNA is shown, since the ends of the CDR3 on it are uncertain; the CDR3 is the one TCRdb lists. The chain uses TRBV14 and TRBJ2-7; the table's TRBD1 call for D was not verified on the DNA. CDR1 is SGHDN and CDR2 is FVKESK in the germline V gene. Both ends counted, the CDR3 spans 12 residues. The CDR3 spells CASPHRGKATPL.

This rearrangement joins TRBV7-2 to TRBJ2-2, with D unresolved. This CDR3 has 14 amino acids. Trimming pared 1 base from V and 1 base from J, leaving 4 bases between. Germline CDR1 and CDR2: SGHTA and FQGNSA. In DNA form, the CDR3 reads TGTGCCAGCAGCTTAGAGGTGAACACCGGGGAGCTGTTTTTT. It yields the protein CASSLEVNTGELFF.

The table lists this clone with a count of one. This chain links TRBV28 with TRBJ2-3, with D perhaps matching TRBD2 (5 bases). The V end was cut by 3 bases, the J end by 3 bases, with 10 bases between. The CDR3 consists of 14 residues. Germline V gene lookup returns CDR1 MDHEN and CDR2 SYDVKM. The CDR3 DNA reads TGTGCCAGCAGTTTGGGTTCGGGAACAGATACGCAGTATTTT. Its translation: CASSLGSGTDTQYF.

The chain employs TRBV13 and TRBJ2-7; maybe TRBD1 (6 bases). The CDR3 is 16 residues long. The V end lost 5 bases, the J end lost 9 bases, and 26 bases lay between the germline ends. Germline assignment: CDR1 PRHDT and CDR2 FYEKMQ (reference sequence). The CDR3 bases are TGTGCCAGCAGCCGAGTGGGTGGTTTCAGACAGGTTGGGCAGTACTTC. It specifies CASSRVGGFRQVGQYF.

The chain employs TRBV7-9 and TRBJ2-2; TRBD2 matches 12 bases. V dropped 5 bases and J dropped 7; count of bases not matched to a gene: 11. Germline V gives CDR1 SEHNR, CDR2 FQNEAQ (reference sequence). The CDR3 has 17 amino acids. CDR3 sequence reads: CASSPWLAGGRDGELFF. CDR3 coding DNA: TGTGCCAGCAGCCCATGGCTAGCGGGGGGGCGCGACGGGGAGCTGTTTTTT.

This chain joins TRBV10-2 and TRBJ2-1; 7 bases line up with TRBD1. Germline CDR1 WSHSY, CDR2 SAAADI. The CDR3 loop spans 17 amino acids. Unmatched junction bases numbered 11, after V lost 6 bases and J lost 0 bases. The CDR3 DNA reads TGCGCCAGCAGCCCTGAGGGGGCCCTTCTCTCCTACAATGAGCAGTTCTTC. Protein product: CASSPEGALLSYNEQFF.

The chain combines TRBV7-9 with TRBJ2-2, with D unresolved. CDR3 size: 12 residues. Germline-derived CDR1 and CDR2 are SEHNR and FQNEAQ (reference sequence). V was trimmed by 4 bases and J by 8 bases, leaving 8 bases between them. The CDR3 sequence: CASSSISGELFF. In nucleotides, the CDR3 is TGTGCCAGCAGCTCTATATCAGGGGAGCTGTTTTTT.

The chain links TRBV5-1 to TRBJ1-2; 7 positions match TRBD1. Per germline, CDR1 SGHRS and CDR2 YFSETQ. J gave up 8 bases and V 0 bases, and 4 bases lay outside the gene matches. The CDR3 is 13 amino acids. CDR3 sequence: CASSLGQGDGYTF. CDR3 nucleotides: TGCGCCAGCAGCTTGGGACAGGGCGACGGCTACACCTTC.

The chain links TRBV9 to TRBJ2-5, with D maybe TRBD1 (5 bases). The assigned J gene may be wrong: the sequence end matches TRBJ2-7 better. The CDR3 has 13 residues. Germline CDR1 is SGDLS and CDR2 is YYNGEE. The CDR3 DNA sequence: TGTGCCAGCAGCGTCACAGGCTCCTACGAGCAGTACTTC. Amino acid sequence: CASSVTGSYEQYF.

The chain employs TRBV25-1 and TRBJ1-1; D perhaps matches TRBD1 (5 bases). Germline CDR1 reads MGHDK; CDR2 reads SYGVNS. This CDR3 contains 13 residues. V lost 3 bases, J lost 6 bases, and 11 bases lay in between. The CDR3 DNA is TGTGCCAGCAGTGACAGGGATTACGCTGAAGCTTTCTTT. Translated: CASSDRDYAEAFF. The full variable domain, rest sourced from reference TRBV25-1 and TRBJ1-1, is EADIYQTPRYLVIGTGKKITLECSQTMGHDKMYWYQQDPGMELHLIHYSYGVNSTEKGDLSSESTVSRIRTEHFPLTLESARPSHTSQYLCASSDRDYAEAFFGQGTRLTVV.

J is TRBJ1-1 and V is TRBV13; D is possibly TRBD1 (6 bases). Per germline, CDR1 PRHDT and CDR2 FYEKMQ (reference sequence). The CDR3 spans 15 residues. Trimming cost V 7 bases and J 4 bases, with 19 bases left between them. The DNA of the CDR3 is TGTGCCAGCACCATTACGGGGGGCCGCGGCACTGAAGCTTTCTTT. Its translation is CASTITGGRGTEAFF. Based on the CDR3 plus reference TRBV13 and TRBJ1-1, the full variable domain is AAGVIQSPRHLIKEKRETATLKCYPIPRHDTVYWYQQGPGQDPQFLISFYEKMQSDKGSIPDRFSAQQFSDYHSELNMSSLELGDSALYFCASTITGGRGTEAFFGQGTRLTVV.